The 23 T cell receptor beta chains given below trace back to one sample, sequenced in a study of T-cell reconstitution after alpha-beta-depleted transplantation in children. A library of TCRbeta sequences, prepared with unique molecular identifiers, was generated. Each CDR3 protein gets one entry after TCRdb re-called the PCR reads with MiXCR. The table has some 840,000 distinct CDR3 sequences, roughly 16% seen once. The sequences come from PBMCs, mostly from graft donor cells, collected 360 days after TCRalphabeta/CD19-depleted stem cell transplant. These receptor sequences come from a male patient between 10 and 17 years old who had a stem cell transplant for acute lymphoblastic leukemia, so the T cells may come from the graft donor.

V and J are TRBV24-1 and TRBJ2-7, with TRBD2 matching 11 bases. Germline values: CDR1 KGHDR, CDR2 SFDVKD. The junction had 5 bases not matched to a gene; V was cut back by 4 bases and J by 1 base. This CDR3 has 16 residues. The CDR3: CATSDIGTSGSYEQYF. In DNA form, the CDR3 reads TGTGCCACCAGTGACATCGGGACTAGCGGATCCTACGAGCAGTACTTC.

The chain recombines TRBV12-3 or TRBV12-4 with TRBJ2-1, with no clear D. CDR3 size: 13 residues. V was trimmed by 5 bases and J by 9 bases, leaving 14 bases between them. CDR3 DNA: TGTGCCAGCAGTCCCGGACGCACCACTGAGCAGTTCTTC. Translation gives CASSPGRTTEQFF.

Regarding this clonotype: Its ends do not fully match the called genes, so a read error is possible. The V and J genes are TRBV2 and TRBJ2-7; TRBD2 is a possible D gene (5 bases). Germline V gene lookup returns CDR1 SNHLY and CDR2 FYNNEI. This CDR3 has 12 amino acids. CDR3 sequence reads: CASREGLYEQYF. CDR3 bases: TGTGCCAGCAGGGAAGGACTGTACGAGCAGTACTTC. The whole variable domain, filled in from reference TRBV2 and TRBJ2-7, reads EPEVTQTPSHQVTQMGQEVILRCVPISNHLYFYWYRQILGQKVEFLVSFYNNEISEKSEIFDDQFSVERPDGSNFTLKIRSTKLEDSAMYFCASREGLYEQYFGPGTRLTVT.

The chain couples TRBV5-1 to TRBJ2-7, with unresolved D. CDR1 and CDR2 from the germline V gene are SGHRS and YFSETQ. The CDR3 is made up of 13 amino acids. Trimming took off 1 base at V and 5 bases at J, with 10 bases between the two ends. For the CDR3, the DNA is TGCGCCAGCAGCTTGCTATTACGGGACGAGCAGTACTTC. Translating it yields CASSLLLRDEQYF.

This rearrangement joins TRBV29-1 to TRBJ2-1; TRBD1 or TRBD2 may be the D gene (5 bases each). Between the trimmed V and J ends, which lost 6 bases and 5 bases, there was a span of 17 bases. Germline V gene data show CDR1 as SQVTM and CDR2 as ANQGSEA. The CDR3 runs 14 residues. The CDR3, as DNA: TGCAGCGTATTCCGGGGCCCCCGAAACAATGAGCAGTTCTTC. Translating it yields CSVFRGPRNNEQFF.

The chain has TRBV7-2 and TRBJ2-3, with 7 bases lining up with TRBD2. This CDR3 contains 15 residues. Per germline, CDR1 SGHTA and CDR2 FQGNSA. V trimming: 0 bases; J trimming: 4 bases; junction bases outside the gene matches: 4. Here the CDR3 reads CASSLAGLQADTQYF. The CDR3 coding sequence is TGTGCCAGCAGCTTAGCGGGACTACAAGCAGATACGCAGTATTTT.

This clonotype has only a few counts. The chain combines TRBV12-3 or TRBV12-4 with TRBJ2-7; D call uncertain. CDR3 length: 15 residues. V was cut by 6 bases and J by 2 bases, with 17 bases left in between. The CDR3 region has the DNA TGTGCCAGCAGCCAACGGAGTAGGGTCACCTACGAGCAGTACTTC. The encoded protein is CASSQRSRVTYEQYF.

This clonotype was seen ten or more times. The rearrangement uses TRBV5-1 and TRBJ1-1; no clear D gene. With 0 bases removed from V and 1 base from J, the gap between germline ends came to 10 bases. Germline lookup yields CDR1 SGHRS and CDR2 YFSETQ. This CDR3 comprises 15 residues. The chain's CDR3 is CASSLALGANTEAFF. In nucleotides, the CDR3 is TGCGCCAGCAGCTTGGCCCTGGGAGCGAACACTGAAGCTTTCTTT. Using reference TRBV5-1 and TRBJ1-1 for the parts outside the CDR3, the full variable domain is KAGVTQTPRYLIKTRGQQVTLSCSPISGHRSVSWYQQTPGQGLQFLFEYFSETQRNKGNFPGRFSGRQFSNSRSEMNVSTLELGDSALYLCASSLALGANTEAFFGQGTRLTVV.

This chain joins TRBV5-5 and TRBJ2-7; possibly TRBD2 for D (6 bases). Germline V CDR1 and CDR2: SGHKS, YYEKEE (reference sequence). This CDR3 has 15 amino acids. V was cut by 10 bases and J by 1 base, with 21 bases left in between. CDR3 region: CAGSRAGGFSYEQYF. CDR3 bases: TGTGCCGGTAGCCGAGCGGGCGGATTTTCCTACGAGCAGTACTTC.

The sample holds a few counts of this clonotype. The V gene is TRBV29-1, the J gene TRBJ1-1; D is perhaps TRBD1 (5 bases). The germline CDR1 and CDR2 sequences are SQVTM and ANQGSEA. V dropped 4 bases and J dropped 3 bases, with 18 bases sitting between them. The CDR3 is 15 amino acids. The CDR3 region is CSVGAGRSVDTEAFF. The CDR3 nucleotides read TGCAGCGTTGGCGCAGGGAGGTCGGTGGACACTGAAGCTTTCTTT.

The DNA of the CDR3 is TGTGCCAGCAGCCTTAAACAGGCGTGGGGTGAAGAGACCCAGTACTTC. Protein product: CASSLKQAWGEETQYF. The V gene is TRBV12-3 or TRBV12-4, the J gene TRBJ2-5; weak D call: TRBD1 (5 bases). The CDR3 runs to 16 residues. Trimming pared 6 bases from V and 3 bases from J, leaving 20 bases between.

This clonotype was observed many times. The chain couples TRBV3-1 to TRBJ2-1; 7 bases are a match to TRBD2. The CDR3 covers 13 residues. The ends lost 1 base at V and 8 bases at J; junction bases unmatched: 2. The V gene's germline CDR1 is LGHDT and CDR2 YNNKEL (reference sequence). The CDR3 DNA sequence: TGTGCCAGCAGCCAAGGGGGAGGGTATGAGCAGTTCTTC. Translation gives CASSQGGGYEQFF.

This clonotype showed up just a few times. The rearrangement links TRBV7-2 to TRBJ2-2; D remains unclear. The CDR3 covers 15 residues. Germline V gene data show CDR1 as SGHTA and CDR2 as FQGNSA. Trimming removed 3 bases at V and 3 bases at J, with 11 bases between. The CDR3 DNA reads as TGTGCCAGCAGCTTTGTCGCCTCCCACACCGGGGAGCTGTTTTTT. Translation: CASSFVASHTGELFF.

The chain joins TRBV6-5 to TRBJ1-3; D is ambiguous. This CDR3 is 16 amino acids long. The V end was cut by 0 bases, the J end by 3 bases, with 12 bases between. The germline V gene has CDR1 MNHEY and CDR2 SVGAGI. The CDR3 nucleotides read TGTGCCAGCAGTTACTCGACGTCCCACCATGGAAACACCATATATTTT. Protein product: CASSYSTSHHGNTIYF.

The CDR3 DNA sequence: TGTGCCAGCAGCTCAGTCGATGAGCAGTTCTTC. Encoded protein: CASSSVDEQFF. J is TRBJ2-1 and V is TRBV13; D not resolved. Deletions cut 4 bases from V and 8 bases from J, with 6 bases between. The CDR3 has 11 residues. CDR1 is PRHDT, CDR2 FYEKMQ, per germline (reference sequence).

This clonotype was counted a few times. This chain uses TRBV6-5 with TRBJ2-4; D remains ambiguous. The V gene lost 0 bases and the J gene lost 0 bases, with 9 bases spanning the gap. Per the germline V gene, CDR1 is MNHEY and CDR2 is SVGAGI. The CDR3 contains 16 residues. CDR3 bases: TGTGCCAGCAGTTACTCGATCTTACTAGCCAAAAACATTCAGTACTTC. This translates into CASSYSILLAKNIQYF.

CDR3 sequence reads: CSVERNTEAFF. CDR3 DNA: TGCAGCGTTGAACGGAACACTGAAGCTTTCTTT. The chain combines TRBV29-1 with TRBJ1-1, with D unclear. CDR1 and CDR2 from the germline V gene are SQVTM and ANQGSEA. Trimming cost V 2 bases and J 1 base, with 2 bases left between them. The length of the CDR3 is 11 residues.

The chain combines TRBV20-1 with TRBJ2-7; maybe TRBD1 (6 bases). The CDR3 is 12 residues long. Germline V gene sequence: CDR1 DFQATT, CDR2 SNEGSKA (reference sequence). Trimming cost V 6 bases and J 2 bases, with 11 bases left between them. CDR3 protein: CSANRDTYEQYF. The CDR3 DNA sequence: TGCAGTGCAAACCGGGACACCTACGAGCAGTACTTC.

The rearrangement uses TRBV29-1 and TRBJ2-7, with a possible D match to TRBD2 (5 bases). This CDR3 has 13 amino acids. With 3 bases removed from V and 2 bases from J, the gap between germline ends came to 11 bases. Germline V gene data show CDR1 as SQVTM and CDR2 as ANQGSEA. Here the CDR3 reads CSVETAGTYEQYF. DNA of the CDR3: TGCAGCGTTGAGACGGCGGGTACCTACGAGCAGTACTTC.

This clonotype was counted at least ten times. This chain links TRBV5-1 with TRBJ2-1; the match to TRBD2 covers 8 bases. After removal of 1 base from V and 4 bases from J, the junction contained 7 bases not matched to a gene. CDR1 SGHRS and CDR2 YFSETQ come from the germline V gene. This CDR3 comprises 16 residues. The CDR3 coding sequence is TGCGCCAGCAGCTTGACCCCTGCGGGAGGTTACAATGAGCAGTTCTTC. Encoded protein: CASSLTPAGGYNEQFF.

This clonotype was found a few times. The chain is built from TRBV12-3 or TRBV12-4 and TRBJ2-1; 11 nucleotides agree with TRBD1. The length of the CDR3 is 16 residues. Trimming removed 6 bases from V and 3 bases from J; junction bases left unmatched: 7. The CDR3 sequence: CASSRLGTGGYNEQFF. DNA of the CDR3: TGTGCCAGCAGCCGACTAGGGACAGGGGGCTACAATGAGCAGTTCTTC.

This clonotype occurred a few times. The chain links TRBV27 to TRBJ2-7, with D hard to call. The germline CDR1 and CDR2 sequences are MNHEY and SMNVEV (reference sequence). The V gene lost 6 bases and the J gene lost 2 bases, with 11 bases spanning the gap. CDR3 size: 13 residues. The CDR3 loop is CASSPSPPYEQYF. CDR3 nucleotide sequence: TGTGCCAGCAGCCCTTCTCCACCCTACGAGCAGTACTTC.

The chain's CDR3 is CASWAGADTQYF. CDR3 in DNA: TGTGCCAGTTGGGCCGGGGCAGATACGCAGTATTTT. This chain uses TRBV6-2 or TRBV6-3 with TRBJ2-3; a weak D match, TRBD2 (5 bases). This CDR3 spans 12 amino acids. Germline values: CDR1 MNHEY, CDR2 SVGEGT. Between the trimmed V and J ends, which lost 9 bases and 4 bases, there was a span of 11 bases.